The entry below describes one T cell receptor beta chain. What it binds is not known. This same CDR3 is encoded by further DNA sequences in the sample. The data were taken from a study of shared clonotypes between healthy human individuals. Germline CDR1 SGHAT, CDR2 FQNNGV. This CDR3 is 11 amino acids long. Trimming left V 3 bases short and J 6 bases short, with 6 bases between. Study results and caveats: Sampling involved blood alone; tissue repertoires likely differ.

Assay: immunoSEQ multiplex PCR; the TCRdb copy retains only in-frame clones and omits some. This sample yields a few million clones, of which approximately 90% are seen a single time; around 0.4% belongs to the top ten. The origin of this receptor is a man aged 18-30 years in good health. Some clones in this sample may be carry-over from other donors' samples. The specimen was naive CD4+ T cells from PBMCs. Subset in this sample: CD45RA+ positively selected. The chain is built from TRBV11-2 and TRBJ2-7; unclear D gene. The CDR3 sequence: CASSLVREQYF. In nucleotides, the CDR3 is TGTGCCAGCAGCTTGGTTCGCGAGCAGTACTTC.